The entry below gives a single TCR beta chain sequence along with its context. What it binds is unknown. The data are from a study of cytomegalovirus exposure and HLA in healthy donors. Study observations and caveats: A later examination showed that TCR association rates differed by HLA locus, with DRB1 most and HLA-C fewest.

PCR was performed using 60 Vbeta and 13 Jbeta primers. TCRdb keeps only in-frame clones here, not all; method: immunoSEQ multiplex PCR. This table holds over 150,000 clones, around 79% found once. With 1 base removed from V and 7 bases from J, the gap between germline ends came to 7 bases. This CDR3 comprises 11 residues. Germline CDR1 SQVTM, CDR2 ANQGSEA. The clonotype was recovered from a man aged 30 to 39 in good health and CMV-seropositive. Sequencing was done on a sample of PBMCs. This chain joins TRBV29-1 and TRBJ1-1; TRBD1 is a possible D gene (5 bases). The CDR3 loop reads CSVEGGVEAFF. DNA of the CDR3: TGCAGCGTTGAAGGGGGGGTTGAAGCTTTCTTT.